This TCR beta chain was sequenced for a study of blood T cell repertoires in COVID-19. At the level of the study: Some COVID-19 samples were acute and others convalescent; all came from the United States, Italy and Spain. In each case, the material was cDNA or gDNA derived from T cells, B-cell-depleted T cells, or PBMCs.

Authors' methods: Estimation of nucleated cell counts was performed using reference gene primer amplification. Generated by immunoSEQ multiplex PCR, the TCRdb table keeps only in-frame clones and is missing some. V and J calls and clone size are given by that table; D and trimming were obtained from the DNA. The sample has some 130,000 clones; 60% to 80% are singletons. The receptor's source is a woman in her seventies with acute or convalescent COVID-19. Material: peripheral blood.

In DNA, the CDR3 is TGCAGCGTAAGGGCCGGGACACCTAGCACAGATACGCAGTATTTT. It codes for CSVRAGTPSTDTQYF. The V call is TRBV29-1, the J call TRBJ2-3; possible D gene TRBD1, 6 bases. Trimming removed 6 bases at V and 0 bases at J, with 16 bases between. This CDR3 has 15 residues. The germline CDR1 and CDR2 sequences are SQVTM and ANQGSEA.